The clone carrying this TCR beta chain was seen repeatedly, ten times or more. Its antigen is not known. This record comes from a study of neurological immune-mediated disorders. V lost 5 bases and J lost 1; bases outside the gene matches: 4. The CDR3 extends over 15 amino acids. Whole-study results and caveats: Subjects shared no identical expanded-clone CDR3 amino acid sequences, suggesting private TCR-beta repertoires in all groups.

5'RACE with 10-nucleotide random UMIs produced the cDNA. TCRdb reprocessed the 5' RACE reads with MiXCR, giving one entry per CDR3 protein. The data show 15,000 to 20,000 distinct CDR3 sequences, more than 2% seen once. Sequenced material: PBMCs. This receptor was taken from a woman aged 18 to 35 with multiple sclerosis. The gene calls are TRBV12-3 or TRBV12-4 and TRBJ1-1, with 10 bases that match TRBD1. DNA of the CDR3: TGTGCCAGCAGTAGATGGGACAGGGGGAACACTGAAGCTTTCTTT. Residues: CASSRWDRGNTEAFF.